The clone carrying this T cell receptor beta chain occurred a few times. The sample originates from a study of T-cell memory formation after mild COVID-19. MiXCR, run by TCRdb on the 5' RACE reads, gives a single entry per CDR3 protein. The table lists a few hundred thousand distinct CDR3 sequences, approximately 10% of them singletons. The sample comprised PBMCs or a T cell subset sorted from them (not recorded which). The clonotype comes from a young man who had mild COVID-19 (a few samples of this study predate the infection). Cell type and time point are not known.

CDR3 coding DNA: TGCAGCGTTGAGGAAGGGATCGGTCAGCCCCAGCATTTT. It specifies CSVEEGIGQPQHF. The chain recombines TRBV29-1 with TRBJ1-5; D gene uncertain. The CDR3 extends over 13 amino acids. With 3 bases removed from V and 6 bases from J, the gap between germline ends came to 12 bases. Germline V gene lookup returns CDR1 SQVTM and CDR2 ANQGSEA.